The present TCR beta chain was sequenced within a study of beta chain features in type 1 diabetes listed by TCRdb under 2018. Looking at the study overall: Patients and healthy donors did not differ in mean age, gender distribution, total cell number or subset yield. The study compared TCRB repertoires of sorted circulating CD4+ T cell subsets between recently diagnosed type 1 diabetes patients and matched healthy donors. Whereas all 28 donors provided naive and central memory subsets, regulatory and stem cell-like memory subsets were isolated from just 8 patients and about 8 healthy donors. A total of roughly 100 million sorted cells were examined across all samples, and the number of cells per subset was strongly correlated with RNA yield.

All of the isolated RNA was reverse transcribed with the High Capacity cDNA Reverse Transcription Kit, so expressed TCRB transcripts were sequenced. Deep immunoSEQ sequencing was applied to naive, central memory and regulatory T cell samples, giving an average of roughly 3.3 million total reads per sample. Sorted cells were lysed in RLT buffer and RNA was extracted with DNase-treated RNeasy Micro or Mini kits, depending on cell number. To prevent cross-contamination, every cell subset was processed on its own, while patient and healthy donor samples were processed together. The immunoSEQ multiplex PCR was used to amplify TCRB sequences from cDNA, yielding 87-bp fragments that span the CDR3 region. Amplicons were sequenced on the Illumina HiSeq platform. The original pipeline was this. Synthetic template baselines were used to correct PCR bias computationally, reads within Hamming distance 2 were collapsed, and singletons that could not be merged were discarded. Reads were aligned to IMGT to assign V, D and J genes, CDR3 length, and insertions or deletions at six rearrangement sites. Within each subset, clonotype counts were normalized to sorted cell number, after which true diversity and Gini coefficients were computed with the tcR R package. The overlap coefficient, calculated on TCRB nucleotide sequences, was used to measure repertoire sharing. Out-of-frame TCRB sequences from naive cells were analyzed to stand in for the pre-selection repertoire. TCRdb's version of the immuneACCESS table is confined to in-frame rearrangements and falls short of the full clone set. An unresolved V gene accounts for under half of the shortfall where checked; the remainder is of unknown origin. That table furnishes V, J and clone size, whereas the DNA furnished D and trimming. The sample records 810,000 or so clones, 17% of which are singletons. The ten largest clones represent about 0.02% of the sample.

The paper's findings and limits, for the study overall: Because cDNA was sequenced instead of genomic DNA, activated cells with high expression could be over-represented, although the groups did not differ in activation or CD3 levels. Naive, central memory and regulatory TCRB repertoires appeared to be more alike among patients than among healthy donors. A moderate but significant shortening of TCRB CDR3 length was observed in type 1 diabetes patients in all four CD4+ subsets. PCR may preferentially amplify shorter templates, but because patient and control samples were amplified and corrected together, any resulting skew would affect both groups equally. HLA sub-analyses involved small numbers of individuals, so any influence of HLA type on TCRB rearrangement remained unresolved. At VDJ recombination sites, patients with type 1 diabetes made fewer insertions and deleted more nucleotides, a pattern implying thymic rearrangement abnormalities.

Including cysteine and phenylalanine, the CDR3 has 9 amino acids. CDR3 DNA is the only sequence kept; it has 27 bases, read in frame from the first base. Looking up the germline V gene (reference sequence) yields CDR1 DFQATT and CDR2 SNEGSKA. V loses 6 bases of germline sequence and J loses 5 bases, and the interval between the two ends is 4 bases. From each donor, a single peripheral blood sample of roughly 0.11 L on average was drawn into heparinised tubes. A BD FACSAria II and a panel including CD45RO, CCR7, CD25, CD127, CD95 and CD27 were used to sort naive, central memory, regulatory and stem cell-like memory CD4+ T cells. Every sorted population had a purity above 95%. PBMCs were separated immediately by Lymphoprep density gradient centrifugation and were stained directly, without being cultured. So that batch effects would be minimized, each experiment stained and sorted samples in pairs, pairing one healthy donor with one patient.

A note on this clone: The clone's antigen remains unknown. Per-nucleotide qualities are absent, and no much larger clonotype sits a single base away.

The material sequenced was naive CD4+ T cells from blood. Explained via the paper, the cell subset or site label denotes: true naive CD4+ T cells. Rearrangement joined TRBV20-1 to TRBJ1-2; the D gene is not confidently resolved. The source is a woman between 18 and 29 years old in good health. CDR3 loop: CSAVYGYTF. The sequenced DNA: TGCAGTGCCGTGTATGGCTACACCTTC.